These T cell receptor beta chains were read from a single sample in a study of memory CD4+ T cells and cytomegalovirus serostatus. The repertoire was sequenced with immunoSEQ multiplex PCR; TCRdb's copy has only in-frame clones and lacks some. The sample records 45,000 to 60,000 clones, roughly four fifths being singletons. Material for sequencing was memory CD4+ T cells from blood. These receptors were collected from an adult in good health and CMV-seropositive. The CDR3 runs from the conserved cysteine through the conserved F or W. Each record gives: CDR3 protein, CDR3 DNA, J gene, V gene, clone size, D gene. D genes are given only for firm matches. For some rows the clone size is stated as once, few or many, or as a class when expanded; others skip it.

CASSLDQGNTEAFF	TGTGCCAGCAGCTTGGACCAAGGGAACACTGAAGCTTTCTTT	TRBJ1-1	TRBV5-4	few	NA
CASSLGPSGSPLHF	TGTGCCAGCAGTCTAGGTCCCTCAGGTTCACCCCTCCACTTT	TRBJ1-6	TRBV6-1	NA	NA
CASSIEPYGEGNEKLFF	TGTGCCAGTAGTATAGAGCCCTACGGGGAAGGGAATGAAAAACTGTTTTTT	TRBJ1-4	TRBV19	NA	NA
CASRASGGANVLTF	TGTGCCAGCAGAGCTAGCGGTGGGGCCAACGTCCTGACTTTC	TRBJ2-6	TRBV6-4	NA	TRBD2
CASSFAGETQYF	TGTGCCAGCAGCTTCGCGGGGGAGACCCAGTACTTC	TRBJ2-5	TRBV7-2	NA	NA
CASSTTGTGTYTQYF	TGTGCCAGCAGTACCACCGGGACAGGCACCTATACGCAGTATTTT	TRBJ2-3	TRBV25-1	NA	TRBD1
CASSLEASGDQETQYF	TGTGCTAGCAGCTTAGAGGCTAGCGGGGACCAAGAGACCCAGTACTTC	TRBJ2-5	TRBV7-7	NA	TRBD2
CASSVVPGQGSGNTIYF	TGTGCCAGCAGCGTAGTCCCGGGACAGGGCTCTGGAAACACCATATATTTT	TRBJ1-3	TRBV9	NA	TRBD1
CASTPGTYSYEQYF	TGTGCCAGCACCCCAGGGACCTACTCCTACGAGCAGTACTTC	TRBJ2-7	TRBV28	NA	NA
CASSLAPPAAQGNTEAFF	TGCGCCAGCAGCTTGGCCCCTCCCGCGGCACAGGGGAACACTGAAGCTTTCTTT	TRBJ1-1	TRBV5-1	NA	NA
CASSKAGGHTGELFF	TGTGCCAGCAGCAAAGCGGGGGGACACACCGGGGAGCTGTTTTTT	TRBJ2-2	TRBV11-3	NA	TRBD2
CASSTSTGANTGELFF	TGTGCCAGTAGTACCTCGACAGGGGCCAACACCGGGGAGCTGTTTTTT	TRBJ2-2	TRBV19	NA	TRBD1
CASSEIRLLEFF	TGTGCCAGCAGTGAGATACGACTATTGGAGTTCTTC	TRBJ2-1	TRBV2	NA	NA
CASSRATSEDTQYF	TGTGCCAGCAGCCGCGCGACTTCGGAAGATACGCAGTATTTT	TRBJ2-3	TRBV11-3	NA	NA
CASSFSGVGAPNEKLFF	TGTGCCAGCAGCTTCAGTGGGGTGGGGGCCCCTAATGAAAAACTGTTTTTT	TRBJ1-4	TRBV11-2	NA	NA
CASSFGWGHTDTQYF	TGCGCCAGCAGCTTTGGGTGGGGGCACACAGATACGCAGTATTTT	TRBJ2-3	TRBV5-1	NA	NA
CSARDMDQYF	TGCAGTGCTAGAGATATGGACCAGTACTTC	TRBJ2-5	TRBV20-1	NA	NA
CASSYYDGQGNTEAFF	TGTGCCAGCAGTTACTACGATGGACAGGGCAACACTGAAGCTTTCTTT	TRBJ1-1	TRBV6-6	NA	TRBD1
CASSSSQGGEQYF	TGTGCCAGCAGCTCGAGTCAGGGCGGCGAGCAGTACTTC	TRBJ2-7	TRBV7-2	NA	NA
CASSITGTENIQYF	TGTGCCAGCAGCATTACCGGGACAGAAAACATTCAGTACTTC	TRBJ2-4	TRBV7-2	NA	TRBD1
CASSANPMDTEAFF	TGTGCCAGCAGTGCTAATCCAATGGACACTGAAGCTTTCTTT	TRBJ1-1	TRBV9	NA	NA
CATSRDRPDTQYF	TGTGCCACCAGCAGAGATCGACCAGATACGCAGTATTTT	TRBJ2-3	TRBV15	NA	NA
CASTGYRSNQPQHF	TGTGCCAGTACAGGTTATCGGAGCAATCAGCCCCAGCATTTT	TRBJ1-5	TRBV19	NA	NA